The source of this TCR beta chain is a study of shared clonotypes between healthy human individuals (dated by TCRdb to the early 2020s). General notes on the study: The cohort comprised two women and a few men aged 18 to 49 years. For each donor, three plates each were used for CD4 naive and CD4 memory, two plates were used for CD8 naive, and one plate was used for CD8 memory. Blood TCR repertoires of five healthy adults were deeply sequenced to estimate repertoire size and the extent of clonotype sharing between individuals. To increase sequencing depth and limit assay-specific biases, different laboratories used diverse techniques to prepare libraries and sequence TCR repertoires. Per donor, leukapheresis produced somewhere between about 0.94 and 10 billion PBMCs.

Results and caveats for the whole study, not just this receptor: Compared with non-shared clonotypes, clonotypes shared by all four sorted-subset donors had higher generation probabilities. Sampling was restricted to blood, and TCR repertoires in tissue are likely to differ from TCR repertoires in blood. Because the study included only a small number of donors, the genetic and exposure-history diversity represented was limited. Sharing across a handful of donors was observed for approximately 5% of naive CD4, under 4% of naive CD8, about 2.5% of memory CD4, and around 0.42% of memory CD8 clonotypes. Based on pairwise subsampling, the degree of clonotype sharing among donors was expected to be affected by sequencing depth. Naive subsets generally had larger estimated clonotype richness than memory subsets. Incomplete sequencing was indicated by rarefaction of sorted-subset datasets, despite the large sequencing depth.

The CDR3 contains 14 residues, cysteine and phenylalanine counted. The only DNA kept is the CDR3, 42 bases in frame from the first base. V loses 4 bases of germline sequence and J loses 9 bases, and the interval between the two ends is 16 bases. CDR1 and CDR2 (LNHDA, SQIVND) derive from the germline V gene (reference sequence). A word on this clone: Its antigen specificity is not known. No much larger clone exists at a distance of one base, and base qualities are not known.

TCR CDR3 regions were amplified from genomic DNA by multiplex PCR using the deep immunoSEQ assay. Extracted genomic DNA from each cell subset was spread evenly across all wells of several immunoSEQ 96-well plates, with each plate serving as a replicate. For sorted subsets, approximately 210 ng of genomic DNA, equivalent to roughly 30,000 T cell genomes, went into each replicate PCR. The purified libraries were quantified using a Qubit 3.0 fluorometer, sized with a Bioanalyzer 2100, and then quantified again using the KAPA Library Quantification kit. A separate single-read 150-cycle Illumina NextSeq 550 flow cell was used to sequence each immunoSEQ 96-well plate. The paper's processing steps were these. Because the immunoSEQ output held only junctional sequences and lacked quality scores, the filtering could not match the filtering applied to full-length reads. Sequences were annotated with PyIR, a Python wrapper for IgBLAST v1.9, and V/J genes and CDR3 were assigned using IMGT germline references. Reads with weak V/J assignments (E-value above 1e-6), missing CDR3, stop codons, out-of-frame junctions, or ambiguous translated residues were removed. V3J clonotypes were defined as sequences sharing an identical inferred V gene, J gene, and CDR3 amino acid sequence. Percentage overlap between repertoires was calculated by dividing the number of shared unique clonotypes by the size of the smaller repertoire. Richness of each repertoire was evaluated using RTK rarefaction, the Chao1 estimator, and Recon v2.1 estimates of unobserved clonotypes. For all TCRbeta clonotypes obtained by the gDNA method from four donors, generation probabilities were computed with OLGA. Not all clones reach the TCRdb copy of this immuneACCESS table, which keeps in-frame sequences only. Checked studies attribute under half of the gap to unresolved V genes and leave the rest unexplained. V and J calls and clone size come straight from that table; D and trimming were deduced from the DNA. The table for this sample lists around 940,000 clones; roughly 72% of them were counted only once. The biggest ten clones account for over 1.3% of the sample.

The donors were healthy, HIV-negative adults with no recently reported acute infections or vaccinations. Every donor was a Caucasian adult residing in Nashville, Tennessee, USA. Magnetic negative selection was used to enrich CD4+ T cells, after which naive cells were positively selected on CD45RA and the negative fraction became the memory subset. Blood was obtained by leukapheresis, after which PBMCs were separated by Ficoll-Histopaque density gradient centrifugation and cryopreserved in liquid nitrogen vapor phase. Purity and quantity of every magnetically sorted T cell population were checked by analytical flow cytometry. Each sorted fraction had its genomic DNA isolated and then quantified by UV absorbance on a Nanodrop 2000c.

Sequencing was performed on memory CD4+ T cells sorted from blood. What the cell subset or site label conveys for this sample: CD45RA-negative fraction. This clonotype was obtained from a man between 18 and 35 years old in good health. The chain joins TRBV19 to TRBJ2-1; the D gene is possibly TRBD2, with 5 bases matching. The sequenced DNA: TGTGCCAGTAGTAGAGTGCTCGGGGTTAGTGAGCAGTTCTTC. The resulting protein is CASSRVLGVSEQFF.